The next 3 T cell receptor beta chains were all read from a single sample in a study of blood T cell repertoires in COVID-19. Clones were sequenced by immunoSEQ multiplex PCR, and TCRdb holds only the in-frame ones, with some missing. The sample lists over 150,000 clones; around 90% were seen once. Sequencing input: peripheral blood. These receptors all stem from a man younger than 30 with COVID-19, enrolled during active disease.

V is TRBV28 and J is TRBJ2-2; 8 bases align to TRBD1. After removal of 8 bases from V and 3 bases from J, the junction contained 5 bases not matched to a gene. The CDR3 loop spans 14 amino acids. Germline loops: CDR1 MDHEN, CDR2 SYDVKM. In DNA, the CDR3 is TGTGCCAGCGAGACAGGGGTGGACACCGGGGAGCTGTTTTTT. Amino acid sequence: CASETGVDTGELFF.

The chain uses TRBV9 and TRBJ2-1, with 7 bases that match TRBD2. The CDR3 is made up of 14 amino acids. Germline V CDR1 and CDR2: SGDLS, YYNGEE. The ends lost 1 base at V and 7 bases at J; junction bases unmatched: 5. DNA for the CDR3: TGTGCCAGCAGCGTAACGGGAGGTCAAAATGAGCAGTTCTTC. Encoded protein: CASSVTGGQNEQFF.

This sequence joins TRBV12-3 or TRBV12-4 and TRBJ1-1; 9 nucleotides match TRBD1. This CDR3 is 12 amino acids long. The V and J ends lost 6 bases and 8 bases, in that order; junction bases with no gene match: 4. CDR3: CASRFGQGEAFF. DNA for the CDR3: TGTGCCAGCAGGTTCGGACAGGGGGAAGCTTTCTTT.